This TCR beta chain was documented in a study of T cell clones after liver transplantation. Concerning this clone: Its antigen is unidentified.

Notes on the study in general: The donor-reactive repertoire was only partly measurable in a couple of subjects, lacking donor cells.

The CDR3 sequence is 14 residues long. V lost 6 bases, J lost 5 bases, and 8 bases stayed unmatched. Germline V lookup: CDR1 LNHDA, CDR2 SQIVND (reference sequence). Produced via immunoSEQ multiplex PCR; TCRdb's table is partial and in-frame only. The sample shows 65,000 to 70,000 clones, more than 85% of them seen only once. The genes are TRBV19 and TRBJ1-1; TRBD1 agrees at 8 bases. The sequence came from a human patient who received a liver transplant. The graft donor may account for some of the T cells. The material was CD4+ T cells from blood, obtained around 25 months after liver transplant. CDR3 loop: CASSEPTGGTEAFF. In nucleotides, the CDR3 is TGTGCCAGTAGCGAACCTACAGGGGGAACTGAAGCTTTCTTT.